The 13 T cell receptor beta chains in this list originate from one sample, sequenced in a study of T-cell memory formation after mild COVID-19. TCRdb re-analysed the 5' RACE reads in MiXCR, keeping a single row per CDR3 protein. The repertoire holds about 440,000 distinct CDR3 sequences, with about 19% as singletons. Input material: PBMCs or a T cell subset sorted from them (not recorded which). The receptors here all came from an adult woman who had mild COVID-19 (a few samples of this study predate the infection). Cell type and time point are not known.

This clonotype was picked up a small number of times. The chain has TRBV5-1 and TRBJ1-1, with 12 bases aligning to TRBD1. The CDR3 consists of 15 residues. The germline V gene encodes CDR1 SGHRS and CDR2 YFSETQ. The V gene end was trimmed by 4 bases and the J gene end by 1 base; junction bases not matched to a gene: 2. CDR3 bases: TGCGCCAGCAGCGGGACAGGGGGCCAGAACACTGAAGCTTTCTTT. This codes for CASSGTGGQNTEAFF.

This chain joins TRBV24-1 and TRBJ2-2; 9 nucleotides align to TRBD1. V was pared by 4 bases and J by 6 bases, with 8 bases of the junction left unmatched. This CDR3 has 16 amino acids. Germline V gives CDR1 KGHDR, CDR2 SFDVKD. CDR3 DNA sequence: TGTGCCACCAGTGAATTCGGGACAGGGTTCCCCGGGGAGCTGTTTTTT. It translates to CATSEFGTGFPGELFF.

This sequence joins TRBV7-9 and TRBJ1-5; a possible D gene is TRBD1 (5 bases). V was cut by 3 bases and J by 0 bases, with 12 bases left in between. Germline CDR1 and CDR2: SEHNR and FQNEAQ (reference sequence). This CDR3 is 16 amino acids long. The CDR3 sequence is CASSFGHGISNQPQHF. CDR3 nucleotides: TGTGCCAGCAGCTTCGGACACGGAATTAGCAATCAGCCCCAGCATTTT.

This clonotype was seen a few times. The V and J genes are TRBV18 and TRBJ1-1, with D maybe TRBD1 (5 bases). Germline-derived CDR1 and CDR2 are KGHSH and LQKENI. The germline V and J ends were trimmed by 2 bases and 5 bases, with 9 bases remaining between them. The CDR3 is made up of 13 amino acids. The CDR3 is CASSPTRVTEAFF. The CDR3 DNA reads TGTGCCAGCTCACCAACCAGGGTAACTGAAGCTTTCTTT.

CDR3 in amino acids: CAVTSGDTGNTIYF. DNA of the CDR3: TGTGCCGTCACCTCAGGGGACACTGGAAACACCATATATTTT. V and J are TRBV10-3 and TRBJ1-3; tentatively, D is TRBD1 (6 bases). Trimming cost V 11 bases and J 2 bases, with 16 bases left between them. Per germline, CDR1 ENHRY and CDR2 SYGVKD. CDR3 length: 14 residues.

J is TRBJ1-2 and V is TRBV20-1, with no clear D. V lost 3 bases to trimming and J lost 8 bases, with 10 bases between them. Germline values: CDR1 DFQATT, CDR2 SNEGSKA (reference sequence). The CDR3 has 11 amino acids. DNA of the CDR3: TGCAGTGCTAGGCCCCCCGGGGGCTACACCTTC. Amino acids: CSARPPGGYTF.

The V and J genes are TRBV7-6 and TRBJ2-1; 10 nucleotides agree with TRBD1. J was trimmed by 4 bases and V by 4 bases; bases with no gene match: 7. CDR3 length equals 16 residues. Germline V gives CDR1 SGHVS, CDR2 FNYEAQ. Here the CDR3 reads CASSSQTGGSYNEQFF. The CDR3 nucleotides are TGTGCCAGCAGCTCCCAGACAGGGGGCTCTTACAATGAGCAGTTCTTC.

The CDR3 loop reads CASSLEQGDSGANVLTF. In nucleotides, the CDR3 is TGTGCCAGCAGTTTAGAACAGGGAGACTCTGGGGCCAACGTCCTGACTTTC. The chain recombines TRBV12-3 or TRBV12-4 with TRBJ2-6; D is possibly TRBD1 (6 bases). CDR3 size: 17 residues. With 1 base removed from V and 0 bases from J, the gap between germline ends came to 10 bases.

V is TRBV10-3 and J is TRBJ2-1; 7 nucleotides match TRBD2. This CDR3 spans 16 amino acids. V trimming: 3 bases; J trimming: 0 bases; junction bases outside the gene matches: 5. Germline V CDR1 and CDR2: ENHRY, SYGVKD. The CDR3 loop is CAISEMGGSSYNEQFF. The DNA for the CDR3 is TGTGCCATCAGTGAAATGGGCGGGAGCTCCTACAATGAGCAGTTCTTC.

The gene calls are TRBV11-2 and TRBJ2-4; 10 positions agree with TRBD1. V was pared by 1 base and J by 0 bases, with 3 bases of the junction left unmatched. The CDR3 length is 17 residues. Germline CDR1 and CDR2: SGHAT and FQNNGV. The CDR3 nucleotides read TGTGCCAGCAGCTTAGGGGGACAGGGGCTAGCCAAAAACATTCAGTACTTC. As protein: CASSLGGQGLAKNIQYF.

As for this clonotype: A clone one base away is much larger, so this may be a read error. J is TRBJ2-1 and V is TRBV9; 14 bases are shared with TRBD2. The V gene's germline CDR1 is SGDLS and CDR2 YYNGEE. Trimming cost V 4 bases and J 6 bases; bases outside gene matches: 3. CDR3 size: 15 residues. The CDR3 is CASSSGTSGSNEQFF. In nucleotides, the CDR3 is TGTGCCAGCAGCTCGGGGACTAGCGGGAGCAATGAGCAGTTCTTC.

The chain combines TRBV7-3 with TRBJ1-1; D remains ambiguous. Per germline, CDR1 SGHTA and CDR2 FQGTGA. Trimming cost V 2 bases and J 3 bases, with 10 bases left between them. The CDR3 is 14 amino acids. The CDR3 is CASSLEGTDTEAFF. DNA of the CDR3: TGTGCCAGCAGCTTAGAGGGTACGGACACTGAAGCTTTCTTT.

This chain connects TRBV6-6 to TRBJ2-5; no reliable D call. V was shortened by 7 bases and J by 4 bases, with 16 bases between the two germline ends. The CDR3 consists of 14 residues. CDR1 is MNHNY, CDR2 SVGAGI, per germline (reference sequence). The CDR3 nucleotides are TGTGCCAGCACCCAAAGGAGCTCCGCAGAGACCCAGTACTTC. Protein: CASTQRSSAETQYF.